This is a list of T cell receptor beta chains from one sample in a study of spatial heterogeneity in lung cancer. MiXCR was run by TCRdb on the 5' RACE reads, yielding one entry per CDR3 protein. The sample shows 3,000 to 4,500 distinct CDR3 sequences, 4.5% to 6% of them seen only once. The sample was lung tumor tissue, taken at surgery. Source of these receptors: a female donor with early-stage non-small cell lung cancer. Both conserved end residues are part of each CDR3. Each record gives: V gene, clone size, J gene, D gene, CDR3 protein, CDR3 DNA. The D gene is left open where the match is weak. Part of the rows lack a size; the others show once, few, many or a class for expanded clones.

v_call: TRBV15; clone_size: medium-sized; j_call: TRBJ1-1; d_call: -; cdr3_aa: CATSRPLVGFTEAFF; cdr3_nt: TGTGCCACCAGCAGACCTCTAGTGGGGTTCACTGAAGCTTTCTTT
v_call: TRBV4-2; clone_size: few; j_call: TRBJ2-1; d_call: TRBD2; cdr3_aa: CASSQDWLAGIDEQFF; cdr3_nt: TGTGCCAGCAGCCAAGATTGGCTAGCGGGGATCGATGAGCAGTTCTTC
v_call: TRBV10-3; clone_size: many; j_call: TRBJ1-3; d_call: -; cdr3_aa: CASGVGNTIYF; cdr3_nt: TGTGCCTCGGGGGTCGGAAACACCATATATTTT
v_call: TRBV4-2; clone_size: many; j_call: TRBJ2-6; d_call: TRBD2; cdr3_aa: CASSLGGGASGANVLTF; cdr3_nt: TGTGCCAGCAGCCTCGGCGGGGGGGCTTCTGGGGCCAACGTCCTGACTTTC
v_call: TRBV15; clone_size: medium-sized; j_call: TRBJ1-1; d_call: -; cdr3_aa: CATSRDYAGPAFF; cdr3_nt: TGTGCCACCAGCAGAGACTATGCGGGCCCAGCTTTCTTT
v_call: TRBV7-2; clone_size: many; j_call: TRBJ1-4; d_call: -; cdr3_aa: CASSLSAMGAHEKLFF; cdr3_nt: TGTGCCAGCAGCTTAAGCGCCATGGGGGCTCATGAAAAACTGTTTTTT
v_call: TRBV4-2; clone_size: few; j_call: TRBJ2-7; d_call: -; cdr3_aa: CASSLSYEQYF; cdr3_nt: TGTGCCAGCAGCCTCTCCTACGAGCAGTACTTC
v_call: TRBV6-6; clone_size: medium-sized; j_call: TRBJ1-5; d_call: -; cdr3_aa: CASSKGNSNQPQHF; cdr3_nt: TGTGCCAGCAGTAAGGGTAATAGCAATCAGCCCCAGCATTTT
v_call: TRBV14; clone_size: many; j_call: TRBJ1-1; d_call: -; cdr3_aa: CASSQRTRERGAFF; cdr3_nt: TGTGCCAGCAGCCAGCGGACGCGTGAAAGGGGTGCTTTCTTT
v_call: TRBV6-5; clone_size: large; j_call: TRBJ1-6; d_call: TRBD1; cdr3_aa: CASRRQGASNSPLHF; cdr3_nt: TGTGCCAGCAGAAGACAGGGGGCGAGTAATTCACCCCTCCACTTT
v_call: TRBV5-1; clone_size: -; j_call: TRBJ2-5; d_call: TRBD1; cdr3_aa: CASSLRQGTETQYF; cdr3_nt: TGCGCCAGCAGCTTGAGACAGGGGACAGAGACCCAGTACTTC
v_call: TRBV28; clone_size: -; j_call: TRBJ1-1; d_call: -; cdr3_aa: CASSWSFEAFF; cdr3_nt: TGTGCCAGCAGTTGGAGCTTTGAAGCTTTCTTT
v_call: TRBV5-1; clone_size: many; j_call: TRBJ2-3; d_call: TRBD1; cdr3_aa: CASSLAVDRVADTQYF; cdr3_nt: TGCGCCAGCAGCTTGGCCGTCGACAGGGTCGCAGATACGCAGTATTTT
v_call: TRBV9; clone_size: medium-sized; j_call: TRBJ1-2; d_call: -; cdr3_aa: CASSAGTQAYGYTF; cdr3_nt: TGTGCCAGCAGCGCCGGGACGCAGGCTTATGGCTACACCTTC
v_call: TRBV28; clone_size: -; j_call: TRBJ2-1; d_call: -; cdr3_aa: CASRNTGDNEQFF; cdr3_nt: TGTGCCAGCCGTAATACTGGGGACAATGAGCAGTTCTTC
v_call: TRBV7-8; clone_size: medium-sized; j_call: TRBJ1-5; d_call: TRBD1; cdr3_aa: CASSLVGQGTLLNSNQPQHF; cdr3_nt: TGTGCCAGCAGCTTAGTCGGACAGGGGACACTTCTTAATAGCAATCAGCCCCAGCATTTT